Below, 13 T cell receptor beta chains from the same sample are listed, as sequenced in a study of shared clonotypes between healthy human individuals. CD8 cells classed as naive were CD45RO-negative and positively selected for CCR7, excluding terminally differentiated effector memory CD45RA+ cells. Sequenced by immunoSEQ multiplex PCR; TCRdb stores in-frame clones only, minus some. The sample carries about 2 million clones, about 95% recorded once. Material for sequencing was naive CD8+ T cells sorted from blood. These receptors were obtained from a man aged 18-30 years in good health.

This clone has a handful of counts. The rearrangement joins TRBV5-4 to TRBJ2-7, with 10 bases identical to TRBD1. CDR3 length: 15 residues. V shed 4 bases and J 5 bases; nucleotides not matched to a gene: 9. Germline CDR1 reads SGHNT; CDR2 reads YYREEE (reference sequence). CDR3 in DNA: TGTGCCAGCAGCAGATGGGACAGGGGTCTCGACGAGCAGTACTTC. Its protein is CASSRWDRGLDEQYF.

The chain carries TRBV10-3 and TRBJ2-1, with TRBD2 matching over 9 bases. This CDR3 region has 15 residues. The V and J ends lost 1 base and 10 bases, in that order; junction bases with no gene match: 8. Germline V gene data show CDR1 as ENHRY and CDR2 as SYGVKD. For the CDR3, the DNA is TGTGCCATCAGTGAGTGGCGGGAGGGACTGGGGGAGCAGTTCTTC. Translation: CAISEWREGLGEQFF.

The chain links TRBV9 to TRBJ2-7; 11 bases line up with TRBD2. Germline V gene lookup returns CDR1 SGDLS and CDR2 YYNGEE. The CDR3 has 18 amino acids. The V gene end was trimmed by 0 bases and the J gene end by 2 bases; junction bases not matched to a gene: 10. This chain's CDR3 is CASSVVGLAGDVTYEQYF. The CDR3 coding sequence is TGTGCCAGCAGCGTAGTAGGACTAGCGGGCGACGTAACCTACGAGCAGTACTTC.

This clone has just a few counts. This specimen includes other DNA sequences encoding the same CDR3. The gene calls are TRBV5-6 and TRBJ2-7, with D possibly TRBD2 on 5 matching bases. Germline values: CDR1 SGHDT, CDR2 YYEEEE. Trimming cost V 4 bases and J 3 bases, with 11 bases left between them. CDR3 size: 13 residues. The CDR3 reads CASSLGLDYEQYF. The CDR3 DNA sequence: TGTGCCAGCAGCCTCGGACTGGACTACGAGCAGTACTTC.

Comment on this clone: This CDR3 is also generated by other DNA sequences in the sample. The rearrangement uses TRBV5-1 and TRBJ2-7, with D tentatively TRBD2 (6 bases). CDR1 SGHRS and CDR2 YFSETQ come from the germline V gene. The CDR3 has 13 amino acids. Trimming pared 0 bases from V and 2 bases from J, leaving 6 bases between. Written as DNA, the CDR3 is TGCGCCAGCAGCTTGGGGAGGGCCTACGAGCAGTACTTC. This codes for CASSLGRAYEQYF.

This chain joins TRBV10-1 and TRBJ2-1, with 9 bases fitting TRBD1. This CDR3 is 13 amino acids long. The germline V gene has CDR1 WNHNN and CDR2 SYGVQD (reference sequence). The junction had 6 bases not matched to a gene; V was cut back by 4 bases and J by 11 bases. The CDR3: CASSAGQGIKQFF. As DNA, the CDR3 is TGCGCCAGCAGTGCGGGACAGGGAATAAAGCAGTTCTTC.

The rearrangement links TRBV19 to TRBJ1-5; tentatively, D is TRBD1 (6 bases). The germline V gene encodes CDR1 LNHDA and CDR2 SQIVND (reference sequence). With 0 bases removed from V and 4 bases from J, the gap between germline ends came to 10 bases. This CDR3 comprises 15 residues. The CDR3 loop reads CASSIDQGLNQPQHF. DNA of the CDR3: TGTGCCAGTAGTATAGATCAGGGGTTGAATCAGCCCCAGCATTTT.

V is TRBV2 and J is TRBJ1-1; D not resolved. Germline CDR1 reads SNHLY; CDR2 reads FYNNEI. This CDR3 has 15 residues. Trimming shortened V by 0 bases and J by 0 bases, and 8 bases separated the two germline ends. CDR3 sequence: CASSEAPGLNTEAFF. The CDR3 DNA sequence: TGTGCCAGCAGTGAAGCGCCAGGCCTGAACACTGAAGCTTTCTTT.

The CDR3 spells CASSSELAVYNEQFF. Written as DNA, the CDR3 is TGTGCCAGCAGTTCTGAACTAGCGGTCTACAATGAGCAGTTCTTC. This chain uses TRBV27 with TRBJ2-1; 8 bases align to TRBD2. This CDR3 contains 15 residues. Per the germline V gene, CDR1 is MNHEY and CDR2 is SMNVEV (reference sequence). Trimming took 4 bases from V and 3 from J; bases not matched to a gene: 5.

Remarks on this clone: Other DNA sequences in this specimen translate into the identical CDR3. The chain joins TRBV5-4 to TRBJ2-6; D is ambiguous. The CDR3 consists of 15 residues. Germline CDR1 SGHNT, CDR2 YYREEE (reference sequence). V lost 0 bases and J 0 bases, leaving 4 bases between the germline ends. The CDR3 region is CASSLADSGANVLTF. CDR3 nucleotide sequence: TGTGCCAGCAGCTTGGCGGACTCTGGGGCCAACGTCCTGACTTTC. The full variable domain, completed using reference TRBV5-4 and TRBJ2-6, is ETGVTQSPTHLIKTRGQQVTLRCSSQSGHNTVSWYQQALGQGPQFIFQYYREEENGRGNFPPRFSGLQFPNYSSELNVNALELDDSALYLCASSLADSGANVLTFGAGSRLTVL.

This clone was counted a single time. The chain links TRBV10-1 to TRBJ1-2, with 9 positions matching TRBD1. CDR3 length: 12 residues. Unmatched junction bases numbered 0, after V lost 6 bases and J lost 4 bases. Germline lookup yields CDR1 WNHNN and CDR2 SYGVQD (reference sequence). The CDR3 bases are TGCGCCAGCAGGGGACAGGGCTATGGCTACACCTTC. As protein: CASRGQGYGYTF.

The chain joins TRBV9 to TRBJ1-1, with a weak D call TRBD1 (5 bases). The CDR3 has 13 residues. The V gene's germline CDR1 is SGDLS and CDR2 YYNGEE. V gave up 0 bases and J gave up 7 bases, with 10 bases separating them. The CDR3 DNA is TGTGCCAGCAGCGTAGGCGGGGCGGGTGAAGCTTTCTTT. It codes for CASSVGGAGEAFF.

The chain carries TRBV11-2 and TRBJ2-5, with unresolved D. Germline V gene lookup returns CDR1 SGHAT and CDR2 FQNNGV. V lost 4 bases to trimming and J lost 1 base, with 10 bases between them. The CDR3 sequence is 14 residues long. As DNA, the CDR3 is TGTGCCAGCAGCTCTACAGATTTCCAAGAGACCCAGTACTTC. Encoded protein: CASSSTDFQETQYF. Combining the CDR3 with reference TRBV11-2 and TRBJ2-5 gives the whole variable domain EAGVAQSPRYKIIEKRQSVAFWCNPISGHATLYWYQQILGQGPKLLIQFQNNGVVDDSQLPKDRFSAERLKGVDSTLKIQPAKLEDSAVYLCASSSTDFQETQYFGPGTRLLVL.